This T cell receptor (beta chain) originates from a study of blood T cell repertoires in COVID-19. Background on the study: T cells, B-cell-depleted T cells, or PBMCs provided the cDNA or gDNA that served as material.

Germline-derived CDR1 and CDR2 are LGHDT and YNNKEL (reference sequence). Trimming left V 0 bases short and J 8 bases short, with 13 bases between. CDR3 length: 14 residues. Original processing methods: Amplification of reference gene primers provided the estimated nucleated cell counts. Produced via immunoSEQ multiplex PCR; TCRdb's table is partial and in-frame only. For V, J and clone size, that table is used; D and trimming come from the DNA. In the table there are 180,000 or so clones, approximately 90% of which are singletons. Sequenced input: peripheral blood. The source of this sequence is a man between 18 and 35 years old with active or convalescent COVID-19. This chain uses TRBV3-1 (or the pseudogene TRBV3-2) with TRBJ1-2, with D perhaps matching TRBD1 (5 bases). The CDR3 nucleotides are TGTGCCAGCAGCCAAGATTTGCGGGGCCTGGGCTACACCTTC. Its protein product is CASSQDLRGLGYTF.